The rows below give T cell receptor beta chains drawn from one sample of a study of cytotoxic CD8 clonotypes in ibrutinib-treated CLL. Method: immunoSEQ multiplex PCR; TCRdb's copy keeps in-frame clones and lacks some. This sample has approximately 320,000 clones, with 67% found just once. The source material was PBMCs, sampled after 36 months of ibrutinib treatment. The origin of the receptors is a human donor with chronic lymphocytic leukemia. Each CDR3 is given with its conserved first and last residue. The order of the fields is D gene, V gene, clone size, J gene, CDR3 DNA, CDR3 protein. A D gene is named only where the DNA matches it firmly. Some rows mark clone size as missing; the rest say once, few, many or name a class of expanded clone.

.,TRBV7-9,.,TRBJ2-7,TGTGCCAGCAGCCTAACAGGGATCCACGAGCAGTACTTC,CASSLTGIHEQYF
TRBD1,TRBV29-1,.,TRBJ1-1,TGCAGCGTTCTGACAGGGGCGCTCCCCCGCACTGAAGCTTTCTTT,CSVLTGALPRTEAFF
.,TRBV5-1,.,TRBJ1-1,TGCGCCAGCAGCCTTGGGACGGTGAACACTGAAGCTTTCTTT,CASSLGTVNTEAFF
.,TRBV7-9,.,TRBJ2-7,TGTGCCAGCAGCTTAGCGTTTGACAGCGACTACGAGCAGTACTTC,CASSLAFDSDYEQYF
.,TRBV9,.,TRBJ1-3,TGTGCCAGCAGCGCGCACGGACTGACCTCTGGAAACACCATATATTTT,CASSAHGLTSGNTIYF
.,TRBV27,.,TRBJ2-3,TGTGCCAGCAGGCGGAGAACAACCCCCCTTAGCACAGATACGCAGTATTTT,CASRRRTTPLSTDTQYF
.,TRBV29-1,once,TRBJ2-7,TGCAGCGCTACACGGGACACCTCCTACGAGCAGTACTTC,CSATRDTSYEQYF
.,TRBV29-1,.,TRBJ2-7,TGCAGCGTTGTGAGGCAGGGCGTCTACGAGCAGTACTTC,CSVVRQGVYEQYF
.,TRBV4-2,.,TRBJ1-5,TGTGCCAGCAGCCAAGAAGGTCGACCAGGGATTAGCAATCAGCCCCAGCATTTT,CASSQEGRPGISNQPQHF
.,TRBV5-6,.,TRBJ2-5,TGTGCCAGCAGTATAGGGCTGGAGACCCAGTACTTC,CASSIGLETQYF
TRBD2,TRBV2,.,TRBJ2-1,TGTGCCAGCAGTGATGGGACTAGCGGCCCCTGGGATGAGCAGTTCTTC,CASSDGTSGPWDEQFF
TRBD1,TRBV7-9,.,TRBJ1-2,TGTGCCAGCAGCTTAGATCCCCCGAGGGGACAGGGGTTGGGCTACACCTTC,CASSLDPPRGQGLGYTF
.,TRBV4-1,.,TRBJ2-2,TGCGCCACCATGATCCAACTCGGACACGGGGAGCTGTTTTTT,CATMIQLGHGELFF
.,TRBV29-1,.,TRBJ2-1,TGCAGCGTTGTAAACCGAATCGTTTACAATGAGCAGTTCTTC,CSVVNRIVYNEQFF
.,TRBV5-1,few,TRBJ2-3,TGCGCCAGCAGCTTAGCGTGGGTGAGGACAGATACGCAGTATTTT,CASSLAWVRTDTQYF
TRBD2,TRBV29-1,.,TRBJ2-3,TGCAGCGTAGGGGTAGCGGGGGGGCGTGATACGCAGTATTTT,CSVGVAGGRDTQYF
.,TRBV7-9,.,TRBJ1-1,TGTGCCAGCAGCTTAGTCGGGTCCCTAAACAGGGCTCCTAACACTGAAGCTTTCTTT,CASSLVGSLNRAPNTEAFF
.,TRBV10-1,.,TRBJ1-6,TGCGCCAGCAGCGTCACAGGACCGGGATCACCCCTCCACTTT,CASSVTGPGSPLHF
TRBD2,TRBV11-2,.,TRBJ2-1,TGTGCCAGCAGTTCACGGACTAGCGGGAGGGCCAAAAACAATGAGCAGTTCTTC,CASSSRTSGRAKNNEQFF
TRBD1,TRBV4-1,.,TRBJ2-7,TGCGCCAGCAGCCAACTCCGGGACAGCCCCTACGAGCAGTACTTC,CASSQLRDSPYEQYF
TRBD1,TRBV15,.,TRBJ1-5,TGTGCCACCAGCAGGGGGGGGACAGGGGGCAGCAATTGGCCCCAGCATTTT,CATSRGGTGGSNWPQHF
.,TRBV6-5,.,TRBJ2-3,TGTGCCAGCAGAATAGCTGATACGCAGTATTTT,CASRIADTQYF
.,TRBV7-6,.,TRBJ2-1,TGTGCCAGCAGCTTAGGGGATAGCCCCCACAATGAGCAGTTCTTC,CASSLGDSPHNEQFF
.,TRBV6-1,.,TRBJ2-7,TGTGCCAGCAGTGAAGGCCAGAGTGCCTACGAGCAGTACTTC,CASSEGQSAYEQYF
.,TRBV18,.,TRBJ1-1,TGTGCCAGCTCACCACCGTCTCCCACCTACATTGAAGCTTTCTTT,CASSPPSPTYIEAFF
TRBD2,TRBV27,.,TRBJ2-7,TGTGCCAGCAGTTACACAGCGGGAGGGCCACGGGGCTACGAGCAGTACTTC,CASSYTAGGPRGYEQYF
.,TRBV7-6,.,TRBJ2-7,TGTGCCAGCAGCTTAGAAAGCAGGGGTGATTCCTACGAGCAGTACTTC,CASSLESRGDSYEQYF
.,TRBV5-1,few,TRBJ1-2,TGCGCCAGCAGCTTGCAGCCAACTAACTATGGCTACACCTTC,CASSLQPTNYGYTF
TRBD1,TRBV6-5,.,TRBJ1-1,TGTGCCAGCAGTTACGAGGGGGCGGGTGGAACTGAAGCTTTCTTT,CASSYEGAGGTEAFF
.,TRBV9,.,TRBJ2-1,TGTGCCAGCAGCCCTCGCCCTCTGGACAATGAGCAGTTCTTC,CASSPRPLDNEQFF
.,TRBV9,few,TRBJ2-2,TGTGCCAGCAGCGTAGAGGGTGGTTTGGGCAAATTGTTTTTT,CASSVEGGLGKLFF
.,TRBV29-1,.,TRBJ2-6,TGCAGCGTTTTAGAACAGGACCACTCTGGGGCCAACGTCCTGACTTTC,CSVLEQDHSGANVLTF
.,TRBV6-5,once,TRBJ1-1,TGTGCCAGCAGTTCCCCCGGGACACAAGCTTTCTTT,CASSSPGTQAFF
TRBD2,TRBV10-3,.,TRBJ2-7,TGTGCCACTTTGACTAGCGGGAGGGCCTACGAGCAGTACTTC,CATLTSGRAYEQYF
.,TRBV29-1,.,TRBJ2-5,TGCAGCGTTGATAGAGGACTACAAGAGACCCAGTACTTC,CSVDRGLQETQYF
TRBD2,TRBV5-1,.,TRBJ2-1,TGCGCCAGCAGCTCCTTACTAGCGGGACTTTCGGATGAGCAGTTCTTC,CASSSLLAGLSDEQFF
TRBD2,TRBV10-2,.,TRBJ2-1,TGCGCCAGCAGTTCCCTTGGGACTAGCGGGGTCAATGAGCAGTTCTTC,CASSSLGTSGVNEQFF
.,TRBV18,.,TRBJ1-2,TGTGCCAGCTCACCAAATCTAAACGATGGCTACACCTTC,CASSPNLNDGYTF
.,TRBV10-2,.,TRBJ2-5,TGCGCCAGCAGTCAGATAGCGCCGGCCCAGTACTTC,CASSQIAPAQYF
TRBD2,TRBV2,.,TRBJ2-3,TGTGCCAGCCTAGCGGGACGCACAGATACGCAGTATTTT,CASLAGRTDTQYF
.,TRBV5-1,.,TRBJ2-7,TGCGCCAGCAGCTTGGGCGGGATTCTCTACGAGCAGTACTTC,CASSLGGILYEQYF
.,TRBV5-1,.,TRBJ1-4,TGCGCCAGCAGCTTGGGGACCCACGGGGAAAAACTGTTTTTT,CASSLGTHGEKLFF
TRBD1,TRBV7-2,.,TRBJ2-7,TGTGCCAGCAGCTTAGAGGACAGGGGTTTCGAGCAGTACTTC,CASSLEDRGFEQYF
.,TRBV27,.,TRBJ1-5,TGTGCCAGCAGGGGACGGAATTACAATCAGCCCCAGCATTTT,CASRGRNYNQPQHF
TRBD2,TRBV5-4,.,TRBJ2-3,TGTGCCAGCAGACCGGGACTAGCGGGAGCTGGCACAGATACGCAGTATTTT,CASRPGLAGAGTDTQYF
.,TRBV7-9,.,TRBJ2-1,TGTGCCAGCAGTCTTAGCATATACAATGAGCAGTTCTTC,CASSLSIYNEQFF
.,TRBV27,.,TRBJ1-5,TGTGCCAGCAGTTTAGGGGGGGCCAAGATTCAGCCCCAGCATTTT,CASSLGGAKIQPQHF
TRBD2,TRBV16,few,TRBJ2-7,TGTGCCAGCAGCCCCGCTGGTAGCGGGTCCGACGAGCAGTACTTC,CASSPAGSGSDEQYF
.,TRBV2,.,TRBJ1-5,TGTGCCAGCAGGAGGGATCAGCCCCAGCATTTT,CASRRDQPQHF
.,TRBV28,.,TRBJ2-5,TGTGCCAGCAGTTTTTTATTCGTCACCTCTAAAGGGGAGACCCAGTACTTC,CASSFLFVTSKGETQYF
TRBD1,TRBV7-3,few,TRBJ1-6,TGTGCCAGCAGGGACAGGGGAACCCTTTCACCCCTCCACTTT,CASRDRGTLSPLHF
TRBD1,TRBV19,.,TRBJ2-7,TGTGCCAGTAGTAGAGACAGGGGAGCCTACGAGCAGTACTTC,CASSRDRGAYEQYF
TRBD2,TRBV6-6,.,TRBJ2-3,TGTGCCAGCAGCATCCTAGCGGGGGGGTTAGATACGCAGTATTTT,CASSILAGGLDTQYF
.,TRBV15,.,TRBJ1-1,TGTGCCACCAGCAGAGAACACAGGGCAACTGAAGCTTTCTTT,CATSREHRATEAFF
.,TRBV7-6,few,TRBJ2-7,TGTGCCAGCAGCTTAGCGGACGGGACGGTCTACGAGCAGTACTTC,CASSLADGTVYEQYF
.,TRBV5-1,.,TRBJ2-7,TGCGCCAGCAGCTTGGGGGTAGCGACAGAGTACGAGCAGTACTTC,CASSLGVATEYEQYF
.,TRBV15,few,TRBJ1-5,TGTGCCACCAGCAGGGGAACAGGGTTTAGCAATCAGCCCCAGCATTTT,CATSRGTGFSNQPQHF